This T cell receptor beta chain came from a study of T cells after yellow fever vaccination (dated by TCRdb to between 2019 and 2020). About the study as a whole: The SMART-Seq v4 Ultra Low Input RNA kit was used to prepare libraries from fractions with low cell numbers. Bulk TCR alpha and beta repertoires were sequenced longitudinally to track T-cell clones before and after primary and booster YFV17D yellow fever vaccination. Two healthy male donors, one aged 18 to 29 and one aged 30 to 40 years, were included in the cohort. Blood samples were taken at several timepoints before and after primary and secondary immunization, and bulk PBMC replicates and cell subsets were isolated. On the study overall, not on this receptor specifically: Because only two donors were included in the study, the extent to which the findings can be generalized is limited. Computational filtering was required because FACS-sorted repertoires could contain abundant contaminating clonotypes from the bulk population. Most clones expanded after primary vaccination were re-detected after the booster (almost 98% of CD4 and 88% of CD8), suggesting broad memory maintenance. A small share of clonotypes was detected in both CD4 and CD8 compartments, with the overlap likely arising from convergent recombination. Compared with the primary T-cell response, the secondary T-cell response was weaker but faster, peaking on day 5 rather than day 15.

V and J are truncated by 1 base and 9 bases respectively, leaving an intervening sequence of 16 bases. The CDR3, cysteine through phenylalanine, is 15 amino acids long. This entry keeps only the CDR3 DNA: 45 bases, framed from base 1. CDR1 and CDR2 are read off the germline V gene (reference sequence) as SEHNR and FQNEAQ. The run used an Illumina NovaSeq 6000. Synthesis of TCR cDNA relied on 5'RACE template switching, a step that introduced a universal primer site along with unique molecular identifiers. Priming for cDNA synthesis came from both the TCR alpha and TCR beta constant segments. Library amplification involved two PCR steps, and the second step added sample barcodes and sequencing adapters. Sequencing of libraries was done on Illumina HiSeq 2500 (2x100 bp) or NovaSeq (2x150 bp). Per the source publication's procedure: MIGEC was used to demultiplex reads and collapse the reads into UMI consensus sequences, and MiXCR was used for V(D)J alignment. Clonotypes responding to the vaccine were identified with edgeR on replicate PBMC samples, with the criteria of FDR below 0.01 and a log2 fold change above 5 up to day 15. Each bulk clonotype received a CD4 or CD8 identity based on whether the sequenced CD4 or CD8 repertoire contained that clonotype at higher abundance. In-frame beta chains were kept once TCRdb had trimmed the public reads at Q25 with fastp and called clones with MiXCR. When rows share a CDR3 protein, they turn into one entry using the most common DNA and genes. It is TCRdb's table, rather than the study itself, that gives the V and J calls and clone size. This sample gives 150,000 to 200,000 distinct CDR3 sequences in total; around 8.5% of them show up just once. Roughly a third of the sample belongs to the ten largest clones.

Taken with the paper, the label for treatment or condition translates to: live attenuated yellow fever vaccine strain. A standard Ficoll-Paque protocol was used to isolate PBMCs from peripheral blood. Dynabeads CD4 and CD8 positive selection kits were used to isolate CD4 and CD8 T-cell fractions. TriZol was used to extract RNA from bulk PBMCs, CD4 and CD8 fractions, and dextramer-positive and dextramer-negative fractions. This clonotype was found a few times. Its cognate antigen has yet to be identified. No qualities accompany the bases; no much larger clone lies one base away. Rearrangement joined TRBV7-9 to TRBJ2-1, with a tentative D gene TRBD2 over 5 matching bases. This sample comprised CD8+ T cells sorted from PBMCs, obtained 45 days after the yellow fever booster vaccination. This TCR was sampled from a man aged 18-30 years who received the YFV17D yellow fever vaccine. The CDR3 amino acid sequence is: CASSLDRGLGSEQFF. The sequenced DNA: TGTGCCAGCAGCTTAGATCGGGGTCTGGGCAGTGAGCAGTTCTTC.